This passage covers 4 T cell receptor beta chains from one sample sequenced in a study of T cell changes during pregnancy in multiple sclerosis. Profiling relied on immunoSEQ multiplex PCR, and the TCRdb table lists in-frame clones only, not all of them. The sample has 20,000 to 25,000 clones, approximately 90% seen once. The sequences come from CD4+ T cells from peripheral blood mononuclear cells, collected in the third trimester of pregnancy. These receptors came from a female donor with multiple sclerosis, enrolled in a pregnancy study.

The gene calls are TRBV27 and TRBJ1-1; 10 bases fit TRBD1. Germline V gene lookup returns CDR1 MNHEY and CDR2 SMNVEV (reference sequence). The CDR3 is made up of 13 amino acids. V lost 6 bases to trimming and J lost 5 bases; unmatched junction nucleotides: 3. DNA of the CDR3: TGTGCCAGCAGCCGGGACAGGGGAACTGAAGCTTTCTTT. Translated, it gives CASSRDRGTEAFF.

This clone has more than one count but fewer than ten. This chain connects TRBV5-4 to TRBJ1-5; D is possibly TRBD1 (5 bases). Germline V gene data show CDR1 as SGHNT and CDR2 as YYREEE (reference sequence). Trimming pared 4 bases from V and 5 bases from J, leaving 13 bases between. CDR3 length: 14 residues. The CDR3 spells CASSMDGGYQPQHF. CDR3 DNA: TGTGCCAGCAGCATGGACGGGGGTTATCAGCCCCAGCATTTT.

The V call is TRBV10-1, the J call TRBJ2-3; weak D call: TRBD2 (6 bases). The CDR3 has 17 residues. Per germline, CDR1 WNHNN and CDR2 SYGVQD (reference sequence). V lost 0 bases and J lost 0, with 13 bases in between. Here the CDR3 reads CASSESIAGISTDTQYF. The DNA for the CDR3 is TGCGCCAGCAGTGAGTCGATTGCGGGGATCAGCACAGATACGCAGTATTTT.

The chain uses TRBV18 and TRBJ2-3; 14 bases fit TRBD2. This CDR3 has 16 residues. Germline trimming cut 5 bases from V and 6 bases from J; bases unmatched to any gene: 7. Germline V gene lookup returns CDR1 KGHSH and CDR2 LQKENI. The CDR3 DNA reads TGTGCCAGCTCATCGAGGACTAGCGGGGGGCTGGATACGCAGTATTTT. It translates to CASSSRTSGGLDTQYF.